Below, 18 T cell receptor beta chains from the same sample are listed, as sequenced in a study of T cell responses to AZD1222 COVID-19 vaccine. Produced via immunoSEQ multiplex PCR; TCRdb's table is partial and in-frame only. The sample holds 120,000 or so clones; 88% are singletons and the top ten take around a sixth. The sample in question was peripheral blood, obtained on day 0 of MenACWY control vaccination. The receptors were sampled from an adult in good health.

The chain has TRBV10-3 and TRBJ1-1; D not certain. This CDR3 spans 15 amino acids. CDR1 is ENHRY and CDR2 is SYGVKD in the germline V gene. V was trimmed by 0 bases and J by 1 base, leaving 9 bases between them. The CDR3 coding sequence is TGTGCCATCAGTGAGTCCGGTCCTCCGAACACTGAAGCTTTCTTT. It yields the protein CAISESGPPNTEAFF.

This chain connects TRBV18 to TRBJ2-7, with D perhaps given as TRBD1 or TRBD2 (5 bases each). The CDR3 sequence is 15 residues long. CDR1 is KGHSH, CDR2 LQKENI, per germline. Trimming pared 3 bases from V and 1 base from J, leaving 13 bases between. CDR3 sequence (DNA): TGTGCCAGCTCACCGCTAGCCGGACAATCCTACGAGCAGTACTTC. It encodes CASSPLAGQSYEQYF.

The rearrangement links TRBV6-6 to TRBJ2-4, with D perhaps TRBD1 or TRBD2 (5 bases each). The CDR3 has 13 residues. Per germline, CDR1 MNHNY and CDR2 SVGAGI (reference sequence). The V gene lost 7 bases and the J gene lost 7 bases, with 14 bases spanning the gap. CDR3 loop: CASTLGAENIQYF. DNA of the CDR3: TGTGCCAGCACCCTCGGGGCCGAGAACATTCAGTACTTC.

The DNA for the CDR3 is TGTGCCAGCAGCCCGGGGTTGAATGAAAAACTGTTTTTT. This codes for CASSPGLNEKLFF. This chain links TRBV11-2 with TRBJ1-4; D is ambiguous. The CDR3 extends over 13 amino acids. Trimming removed 5 bases at V and 5 bases at J, with 9 bases between. Germline V gene data show CDR1 as SGHAT and CDR2 as FQNNGV. The full variable domain, rest sourced from reference TRBV11-2 and TRBJ1-4, is EAGVAQSPRYKIIEKRQSVAFWCNPISGHATLYWYQQILGQGPKLLIQFQNNGVVDDSQLPKDRFSAERLKGVDSTLKIQPAKLEDSAVYLCASSPGLNEKLFFGSGTQLSVL.

The genes are TRBV7-9 and TRBJ1-4; D call uncertain. CDR1 and CDR2 (germline): SEHNR, FQNEAQ (reference sequence). The CDR3 consists of 15 residues. The ends were cut back, 3 bases at V and 8 bases at J, with 16 bases in the middle. The CDR3: CASSLGLVASEKLFF. DNA for the CDR3: TGTGCCAGCAGCTTGGGGTTGGTCGCTAGCGAAAAACTGTTTTTT.

V usage is TRBV3-1 (or the pseudogene TRBV3-2) and J usage is TRBJ1-6; D gene unclear. CDR1 and CDR2 from the germline V gene are LGHDT and YNNKEL (reference sequence). V was cut by 3 bases and J by 5 bases, with 8 bases left in between. This CDR3 spans 14 amino acids. CDR3 amino acids: CASSHRRDNSPLHF. The CDR3 DNA reads as TGTGCCAGCAGCCACCGACGGGATAATTCACCCCTCCACTTT.

The chain has TRBV3-1 (or the pseudogene TRBV3-2) and TRBJ1-1; the match to TRBD1 covers 10 bases. The V and J ends lost 4 bases and 11 bases, in that order; junction bases with no gene match: 16. The CDR3 runs 16 residues. Per the germline V gene, CDR1 is LGHDT and CDR2 is YNNKEL (reference sequence). CDR3 loop: CASSPGTGEGIREAFF. CDR3 sequence (DNA): TGTGCCAGCAGCCCGGGGACAGGGGAAGGAATAAGGGAGGCTTTCTTT.

This rearrangement joins TRBV5-1 to TRBJ1-1; D is perhaps TRBD1 (5 bases). Per germline, CDR1 SGHRS and CDR2 YFSETQ. This CDR3 has 15 amino acids. Deletions cut 2 bases from V and 4 bases from J, with 15 bases between. CDR3 coding DNA: TGCGCCAGCAGCTTACGGGGGTTCAGCGGCACTGAAGCTTTCTTT. Translated: CASSLRGFSGTEAFF. Full variable domain (rest looked up from reference TRBV5-1 and TRBJ1-1): KAGVTQTPRYLIKTRGQQVTLSCSPISGHRSVSWYQQTPGQGLQFLFEYFSETQRNKGNFPGRFSGRQFSNSRSEMNVSTLELGDSALYLCASSLRGFSGTEAFFGQGTRLTVV.

V is TRBV5-1 and J is TRBJ1-4; D is undetermined. Germline V lookup: CDR1 SGHRS, CDR2 YFSETQ. V dropped 4 bases and J dropped 3 bases, with 7 bases sitting between them. The CDR3 is 13 amino acids. CDR3 nucleotide sequence: TGCGCCAGCAGCATCGGACCTAATGAAAAACTGTTTTTT. It translates to CASSIGPNEKLFF.

This chain connects TRBV2 to TRBJ2-2; 15 bases line up with TRBD2. This CDR3 is 18 amino acids long. Germline assignment: CDR1 SNHLY and CDR2 FYNNEI. The V and J ends lost 7 bases and 3 bases, in that order; junction bases with no gene match: 9. Written as DNA, the CDR3 is TGTGCCAGCAAAGCCGGACTAGCGGGAGGGCGGTACACCGGGGAGCTGTTTTTT. Its translation: CASKAGLAGGRYTGELFF.

This clone was seen only a few times. This rearrangement joins TRBV2 to TRBJ1-5; TRBD1 is a possible D gene (5 bases). The V gene's germline CDR1 is SNHLY and CDR2 FYNNEI. This CDR3 has 15 amino acids. V was cut by 7 bases and J by 0 bases, with 13 bases left in between. CDR3 in amino acids: CASTQGSYSNQPQHF. DNA for the CDR3: TGTGCCAGCACCCAGGGTTCTTATAGCAATCAGCCCCAGCATTTT.

This chain connects TRBV4-1 to TRBJ2-1; D is unclear. Trimming took 1 base from V and 2 from J, leaving 12 bases between them. Germline CDR1 reads MGHRA; CDR2 reads YSYEKL. This CDR3 region has 16 residues. CDR3 residues: CASSQGTQPAYNEQFF. The CDR3 coding sequence is TGCGCCAGCAGCCAAGGGACCCAGCCCGCCTACAATGAGCAGTTCTTC.

The chain links TRBV9 to TRBJ2-7, with 9 bases fitting TRBD2. CDR3 size: 14 residues. The V gene's germline CDR1 is SGDLS and CDR2 YYNGEE. V shed 4 bases, J shed 5 bases, and the junction held 7 bases outside the gene matches. The CDR3 DNA is TGTGCCAGCAGCCCCCGGACTAGCGCTAACGAGCAGTACTTC. This sequence encodes CASSPRTSANEQYF. Combining the CDR3 with reference TRBV9 and TRBJ2-7 gives the whole variable domain DSGVTQTPKHLITATGQRVTLRCSPRSGDLSVYWYQQSLDQGLQFLIQYYNGEERAKGNILERFSAQQFPDLHSELNLSSLELGDSALYFCASSPRTSANEQYFGPGTRLTVT.

The chain carries TRBV5-4 and TRBJ1-3; D unclear. The CDR3 has 16 amino acids. Trimming left V 4 bases short and J 0 bases short, with 14 bases between. CDR1 SGHNT and CDR2 YYREEE come from the germline V gene (reference sequence). As DNA, the CDR3 is TGTGCCAGCAGCCAGTCAGGACGGCCCTCTGGAAACACCATATATTTT. The encoded protein is CASSQSGRPSGNTIYF.

Note on this clone: Germline and junction disagree at one end, which may indicate a read error. The chain has TRBV5-1 and TRBJ1-3; TRBD1 matches at 8 bases. The CDR3 sequence is 16 residues long. Germline assignment: CDR1 SGHRS and CDR2 YFSETQ. The CDR3 here is CASSKADRAYGDTIYF. The DNA for the CDR3 is TGCGCCAGCAGCAAGGCGGACAGGGCGTATGGAGACACCATATATTTT.

The chain couples TRBV19 to TRBJ1-2; D gene unclear. This CDR3 contains 13 residues. The V end lost 5 bases, the J end lost 0 bases, and 7 bases lay between the germline ends. Germline CDR1 is LNHDA and CDR2 is SQIVND (reference sequence). The DNA of the CDR3 is TGTGCCAGTAGTCTCGACGCTAACTATGGCTACACCTTC. Translating it yields CASSLDANYGYTF.

The CDR3: CASSVPGLQETQYF. The CDR3 DNA follows: TGTGCCAGCAGCGTACCAGGTCTACAAGAGACCCAGTACTTC. The chain uses TRBV9 and TRBJ2-5; D gene unclear. V gave up 1 base and J gave up 2 bases, with 9 bases separating them. Germline-derived CDR1 and CDR2 are SGDLS and YYNGEE. CDR3 size: 14 residues.

CDR3 sequence (DNA): TGTGCCAGTAGTCCAGGACAGGGAGTCGGTGGCTACACCTTC. It codes for CASSPGQGVGGYTF. The V call is TRBV19, the J call TRBJ1-2; 8 nucleotides line up with TRBD1. This CDR3 comprises 14 residues. V dropped 5 bases and J dropped 7; count of bases not matched to a gene: 9. Germline V gives CDR1 LNHDA, CDR2 SQIVND (reference sequence). The full variable domain, in which reference TRBV19 and TRBJ1-2 provide the parts outside the CDR3, is DGGITQSPKYLFRKEGQNVTLSCEQNLNHDAMYWYRQDPGQGLRLIYYSQIVNDFQKGDIAEGYSVSREKKESFPLTVTSAQKNPTAFYLCASSPGQGVGGYTFGSGTRLTVV.